A selection of T cell receptor beta chains follows, all from one sample in a study of Ad26.COV2.S vaccination and SARS-CoV-2 variants. TCRdb keeps only in-frame clones here, not all; method: immunoSEQ multiplex PCR. The table includes approximately 450,000 clones, approximately 90% detected once. Here the sequenced sample was peripheral blood, taken in a trial of Ad26.COV2.S vaccine versus placebo. Receptors originate from a person aged 18-60 years who received the Ad26.COV2.S COVID-19 vaccine or a placebo. CDR3s include the opening cysteine and the closing phenylalanine or tryptophan. Fields, in order: clone size, V gene, J gene, D gene, CDR3 protein, CDR3 DNA. D genes are given only for firm matches. Not all rows give a size; the values are once, few, many and, for expanded clones, a class.

-	TRBV5-6	TRBJ1-3	-	CASSLGSISGNTIYF	TGTGCCAGCAGCTTGGGGTCTATCTCTGGAAACACCATATATTTT
-	TRBV4-3	TRBJ2-3	TRBD2	CASSQFATSGRTDTQYF	TGCGCCAGCAGCCAATTTGCGACTAGCGGGCGCACAGATACGCAGTATTTT
-	TRBV28	TRBJ1-2	TRBD1	CASSPRTGGYGYTF	TGTGCCAGCAGTCCTCGGACAGGGGGCTATGGCTACACCTTC
few	TRBV27	TRBJ2-3	TRBD2	CASSITSGSVTDTQYF	TGTGCCAGCAGTATAACTAGCGGGAGCGTAACAGATACGCAGTATTTT
-	TRBV19	TRBJ1-6	TRBD1	CASKAGQGRSPLHF	TGTGCCAGTAAAGCGGGACAGGGCCGATCACCCCTCCACTTT
-	TRBV7-2	TRBJ2-7	TRBD2	CASSLAPSGRDYQYF	TGTGCCAGCAGCTTAGCCCCCAGCGGGAGGGATTACCAGTACTTC
-	TRBV5-1	TRBJ2-1	TRBD2	CASQRTSGTYNEQFF	TGCGCCAGCCAGAGGACTAGCGGGACCTACAATGAGCAGTTCTTC
-	TRBV27	TRBJ2-1	TRBD2	CASSSGLALDEQFF	TGTGCCAGCAGTTCAGGACTAGCGCTCGATGAGCAGTTCTTC
-	TRBV2	TRBJ2-5	-	CASTLGGETQYF	TGTGCCAGCACTCTAGGGGGAGAGACCCAGTACTTC
-	TRBV18	TRBJ1-3	-	CASSLRPREQVISGNTIYF	TGTGCCAGCTCCCTTCGCCCGCGGGAACAGGTCATCTCTGGAAACACCATATATTTT
-	TRBV2	TRBJ2-5	TRBD1	CASTIQDRVIEETQYF	TGTGCCAGCACTATCCAGGACAGGGTGATCGAAGAGACCCAGTACTTC
-	TRBV9	TRBJ2-1	-	CASSPPTGVYNEQFF	TGTGCCAGCAGCCCCCCGACAGGCGTTTACAATGAGCAGTTCTTC
-	TRBV29-1	TRBJ2-3	TRBD2	CSVPAGGPSADTQYF	TGCAGCGTTCCCGCGGGAGGGCCCTCCGCAGATACGCAGTATTTT
-	TRBV6-1	TRBJ1-3	TRBD1	CASSEQGVVFQGSGNTIYF	TGTGCCAGCAGTGAACAGGGGGTGGTTTTTCAGGGCTCTGGAAACACCATATATTTT
-	TRBV6-2/TRBV6-3	TRBJ1-6	-	CASSYNRANSPLHF	TGTGCCAGCAGTTACAACAGGGCCAATTCACCCCTCCACTTT
-	TRBV27	TRBJ1-1	-	CASSLSRSLNTEAFF	TGTGCCAGCAGTTTATCGAGGAGTTTGAACACTGAAGCTTTCTTT
-	TRBV6-6	TRBJ1-4	-	CASSHGPSTVREEKLFF	TGTGCCAGCAGTCACGGCCCTTCGACAGTGCGGGAGGAAAAACTGTTTTTT
-	TRBV2	TRBJ2-2	TRBD2	CASRIAGGTGELFF	TGTGCCAGCAGAATAGCGGGAGGTACCGGGGAGCTGTTTTTT
-	TRBV6-2/TRBV6-3	TRBJ2-3	-	CASSRTTLDTQYF	TGTGCCAGCAGTCGGACTACTTTAGATACGCAGTATTTT
-	TRBV6-4	TRBJ2-1	TRBD1	CASSDPGTDYYNEQFF	TGTGCCAGCAGTGACCCCGGGACAGACTACTACAATGAGCAGTTCTTC
-	TRBV18	TRBJ1-1	-	CASSPPVGNTEAFF	TGTGCCAGCTCACCACCTGTGGGGAACACTGAAGCTTTCTTT
-	TRBV29-1	TRBJ2-1	-	CSGFGLEQFF	TGCAGCGGGTTCGGTCTTGAGCAGTTCTTC
few	TRBV18	TRBJ2-2	TRBD2	CASSSSGRTGELFF	TGTGCCAGCTCATCTAGCGGGAGAACCGGGGAGCTGTTTTTT
-	TRBV7-8	TRBJ2-7	TRBD2	CASSSRLAGGPYEQYF	TGTGCCAGCAGCTCCCGTTTAGCGGGAGGGCCTTACGAGCAGTACTTC
-	TRBV6-2/TRBV6-3	TRBJ2-1	TRBD2	CASSYHSLAGEYNEQFF	TGTGCCAGCAGTTACCACTCCCTAGCGGGAGAATACAATGAGCAGTTCTTC
-	TRBV24-1	TRBJ2-1	-	CATSEAAINYNEQFF	TGTGCCACCAGTGAAGCTGCGATTAACTACAATGAGCAGTTCTTC
-	TRBV30	TRBJ2-6	TRBD1	CAWARQGAPGANVLTF	TGTGCCTGGGCAAGACAGGGGGCGCCTGGGGCCAACGTCCTGACTTTC
-	TRBV4-2	TRBJ2-3	TRBD2	CASSQEGLAGGTDTQYF	TGTGCCAGCAGCCAAGAGGGGTTGGCGGGGGGAACAGATACGCAGTATTTT
-	TRBV29-1	TRBJ2-1	-	CSVEDVREIDEQFF	TGCAGCGTTGAAGATGTACGCGAGATAGATGAGCAGTTCTTC
-	TRBV6-5	TRBJ1-6	-	CASSYSYSRNSPLHF	TGTGCCAGCAGTTACTCCTACAGCCGGAATTCACCCCTCCACTTT
once	TRBV19	TRBJ1-1	-	CASRTALSRNTEAFF	TGTGCCAGTAGAACCGCCCTCTCAAGGAACACTGAAGCTTTCTTT
-	TRBV4-3	TRBJ2-1	-	CASSQKKTGGRFF	TGCGCCAGCAGCCAGAAAAAGACAGGCGGTCGGTTCTTC
-	TRBV3-1/TRBV3-2	TRBJ1-1	TRBD1	CASSPWTGQNTEAFF	TGTGCCAGCAGCCCCTGGACAGGTCAGAACACTGAAGCTTTCTTT
few	TRBV5-1	TRBJ1-1	-	CASSSFPTENTEAFF	TGCGCCAGCAGCTCGTTTCCCACAGAGAACACTGAAGCTTTCTTT
-	TRBV19	TRBJ1-1	-	CASSIQGTGTEAFF	TGTGCCAGTAGTATTCAAGGCACGGGCACTGAAGCTTTCTTT
-	TRBV27	TRBJ1-6	-	CASSPITRWNSPLHF	TGTGCCAGCAGTCCGATAACCCGTTGGAATTCACCCCTCCACTTT
-	TRBV6-2/TRBV6-3	TRBJ2-7	TRBD2	CASSSWFSGYEQYF	TGTGCCAGCAGTTCCTGGTTTAGCGGGTACGAGCAGTACTTC
-	TRBV4-1	TRBJ1-1	-	CASSHPYSEAFF	TGCGCCAGCAGCCATCCGTATTCTGAAGCTTTCTTT
once	TRBV13	TRBJ2-7	TRBD2	CASSQAAGTSHEQYF	TGTGCCAGCAGTCAAGCAGCGGGAACCTCCCACGAGCAGTACTTC
-	TRBV18	TRBJ2-7	-	CASSPGLLGPGDEQYF	TGTGCCAGCTCACCGGGGTTGTTGGGCCCCGGAGACGAGCAGTACTTC
-	TRBV3-1/TRBV3-2	TRBJ2-1	TRBD2	CASSQDLVGLAGPNEQFF	TGTGCCAGCAGCCAAGACCTGGTAGGACTAGCGGGACCTAATGAGCAGTTCTTC
-	TRBV4-1	TRBJ1-2	-	CASSQGTRTNYGYTF	TGCGCCAGCAGCCAAGGGACACGTACCAACTATGGCTACACCTTC
-	TRBV5-1	TRBJ2-5	-	CASSLFPERGETQYF	TGCGCCAGCAGCTTGTTCCCCGAGAGGGGGGAGACCCAGTACTTC
-	TRBV30	TRBJ1-4	-	CAWSLHDRDEKLFF	TGTGCCTGGAGTTTACACGACAGAGATGAAAAACTGTTTTTT
-	TRBV5-1	TRBJ2-7	TRBD2	CASSPTSGSSYEQYF	TGCGCCAGCAGCCCGACTAGCGGAAGTTCCTACGAGCAGTACTTC
-	TRBV3-1/TRBV3-2	TRBJ1-1	-	CASSSLGTEAFF	TGTGCCAGCAGCTCCCTCGGCACTGAAGCTTTCTTT
once	TRBV10-3	TRBJ2-2	TRBD1	CAISGRQGTNTGELFF	TGTGCCATCAGTGGTAGACAGGGTACGAACACCGGGGAGCTGTTTTTT